The next 7 T cell receptor beta chains were all read from a single sample in a study of blood T cell repertoires in COVID-19 (dated by TCRdb to 2020 to 2021). Library preparation employed the immunoSEQ multiplex PCR assay. TCRdb took this table from immuneACCESS and kept in-frame rearrangements with V and J called. Such tables lack part of the clones; where checked against another copy, unresolved V genes explain under half of the gap, and the rest is unexplained. For this sample there are about 170,000 clones; about 88% appear just once. The ten largest account for about a quarter of the sample. The sequencing sample was made of peripheral blood. Receptor source: a man aged 55 to 69 with acute or convalescent COVID-19.

The CDR3 DNA follows: TGTGCCAGCAGCGTAGTCGGGGGGGCCGGAGATACGCAGTATTTT. It codes for CASSVVGGAGDTQYF. The J gene is TRBJ2-3, the V gene TRBV9, with TRBD2 matching 8 bases. CDR3 length: 15 amino acids. Germline CDR1 is SGDLS and CDR2 is YYNGEE. Losses at the gene ends were 0 bases for V and 5 bases for J; bases not matched to a gene: 5.

This rearrangement joins TRBV3-1 (or the pseudogene TRBV3-2) to TRBJ1-2, with 9 nucleotides matching TRBD1. Germline-derived CDR1 and CDR2 are LGHDT and YNNKEL (reference sequence). There are 14 residues in the CDR3. The V and J ends lost 1 base and 5 bases, in that order; junction bases with no gene match: 2. For the CDR3, the DNA is TGTGCCAGCAGCCAAGCGGACAGGGGTTATGGCTACACCTTC. This gives the protein CASSQADRGYGYTF.

Comment on this clone: The junction does not match germline at one end; this may be a read error. The rearrangement uses TRBV24-1 and TRBJ1-2; D gene ambiguous. Germline-derived CDR1 and CDR2 are KGHDR and SFDVKD. The CDR3 is 15 residues long. CDR3 sequence reads: CATSAGPRGNYGYTF. In DNA, the CDR3 is TGTGCCACTAGTGCCGGGCCCCGGGGTAACTATGGCTACACCTTC.

The chain uses TRBV28 and TRBJ1-3; D might be TRBD1 (6 bases). Germline loops: CDR1 MDHEN, CDR2 SYDVKM. The CDR3 is 12 residues long. Between the trimmed V and J ends, which lost 6 bases and 12 bases, there was a span of 15 bases. CDR3 loop: CASSLYQTGIYF. CDR3 DNA sequence: TGTGCCAGCAGCCTCTACCAGACAGGCATATATTTT.

A single count supports this clone. The genes are TRBV27 and TRBJ1-1, with D maybe TRBD1 (5 bases). Germline V gene sequence: CDR1 MNHEY, CDR2 SMNVEV (reference sequence). V lost 0 bases and J lost 6, with 11 bases in between. The CDR3 contains 14 residues. CDR3 sequence: CASSLSAGPPEAFF. As DNA, the CDR3 is TGTGCCAGCAGTTTATCAGCGGGACCTCCTGAAGCTTTCTTT.

The chain carries TRBV9 and TRBJ2-2; 10 nucleotides match TRBD1. The V gene's germline CDR1 is SGDLS and CDR2 YYNGEE. The trim removed 4 bases at V and 6 bases at J, leaving 12 bases unmatched. The CDR3 runs 17 residues. CDR3 protein: CASSTPRQGALPGELFF. The DNA of the CDR3 is TGTGCCAGCAGCACCCCTAGACAGGGGGCGCTTCCCGGGGAGCTGTTTTTT.

The chain couples TRBV5-1 to TRBJ1-3; 11 bases fit TRBD1. With V trimmed by 4 bases and J by 2 bases, 11 bases remained unmatched. The V gene's germline CDR1 is SGHRS and CDR2 YFSETQ. There are 18 residues in the CDR3. CDR3 nucleotide sequence: TGCGCCAGCAGCCCTGTGCGCCTGGGACAGGGGGCTGGAAACACCATATATTTT. Protein sequence: CASSPVRLGQGAGNTIYF.